One and the same sample provided the 4 T cell receptor beta chains below, sequenced in a study of cytomegalovirus exposure and HLA in healthy donors. The primer mix had 60 Vbeta and 13 Jbeta primers. TCRdb keeps only in-frame clones here, not all; method: immunoSEQ multiplex PCR. The table shows approximately 200,000 clones, with about 80% occurring only once. The sample was PBMCs. All receptors derive from a man in his late teens or twenties in good health and CMV-seronegative.

This sequence joins TRBV6-5 and TRBJ1-5; 8 bases line up with TRBD1. CDR3 length: 13 residues. V shed 6 bases, J shed 6 bases, and the junction held 4 bases outside the gene matches. CDR1 and CDR2 from the germline V gene are MNHEY and SVGAGI. The CDR3 DNA follows: TGTGCCAGCAGCACAGGGGGAGGTCAGCCCCAGCATTTT. Protein sequence: CASSTGGGQPQHF.

CDR3 in amino acids: CASSPPGLAGVGHEQYF. The CDR3 coding sequence is TGTGCCAGCTCACCACCCGGACTAGCGGGGGTCGGCCACGAGCAGTACTTC. The chain links TRBV18 to TRBJ2-7, with 13 bases identical to TRBD2. Germline V gene sequence: CDR1 KGHSH, CDR2 LQKENI. This CDR3 comprises 17 residues. V shed 0 bases and J 5 bases; nucleotides not matched to a gene: 7.

The chain recombines TRBV4-2 with TRBJ2-4; a possible D gene is TRBD2 (5 bases). CDR1 and CDR2 (germline): LGHNA, YNFKEQ. Trimming stripped 0 bases from V and 0 bases from J, with 21 bases between. This CDR3 region has 20 residues. The CDR3 sequence: CASSQEYFSSANLAKNIQYF. The CDR3 nucleotides read TGTGCCAGCAGCCAAGAATACTTCAGTAGCGCGAACCTAGCCAAAAACATTCAGTACTTC.

The gene calls are TRBV4-3 and TRBJ1-5, with D unclear. CDR1 and CDR2 (germline): LGHNA, YSLEER. V shed 0 bases and J shed 0 bases, with 9 bases lying between them. The CDR3 runs 16 residues. The CDR3 is CASSQELTDSNQPQHF. For the CDR3, the DNA is TGCGCCAGCAGCCAAGAGCTCACAGATAGCAATCAGCCCCAGCATTTT.